This passage covers 30 T cell receptor beta chains from one sample sequenced in a study of T cell responses to AZD1222 COVID-19 vaccine. Repertoires were generated with immunoSEQ multiplex PCR, while TCRdb's copy carries only in-frame clones and drops some. The table includes approximately 110,000 clones, more than 75% detected once. The sample in question was peripheral blood, obtained on day 0 of AZD1222 vaccination. All receptors derive from an adult in good health.

The chain joins TRBV9 to TRBJ1-4; D ambiguous. Germline V gives CDR1 SGDLS, CDR2 YYNGEE. V was pared by 2 bases and J by 0 bases, with 8 bases between. The CDR3 loop spans 15 amino acids. The CDR3 region has the DNA TGTGCCAGCAGCGTCCGGGCTGCAACTAATGAAAAACTGTTTTTT. This translates into CASSVRAATNEKLFF.

Of note for this clone: One end of the junction is discordant with germline, which a read error may explain. This chain uses TRBV7-7 with TRBJ2-3, with D perhaps TRBD1 or TRBD2 (5 bases each). The CDR3 runs 17 residues. The germline gives CDR1 SSHAT, CDR2 FNYEAQ (reference sequence). The CDR3, as DNA: TGTGCTAGCAGCTTTGGGACCACACTCGCCGGAACAGATACGCAGTATTTT. It translates to CASSFGTTLAGTDTQYF.

This clone is classed as medium-sized (0.01 to 0.1%). The CDR3 bases are TGCAGTGCTAGTTCTAGCGGGGTCGACGAGCAGTACTTC. Protein product: CSASSSGVDEQYF. The chain has TRBV20-1 and TRBJ2-7; 9 bases line up with TRBD2. Trimming took 3 bases from V and 5 from J; bases not matched to a gene: 5. Germline loops: CDR1 DFQATT, CDR2 SNEGSKA (reference sequence). CDR3 length: 13 amino acids.

The chain has TRBV3-1 (or the pseudogene TRBV3-2) and TRBJ1-2; no definite D call. Per the germline V gene, CDR1 is LGHDT and CDR2 is YNNKEL (reference sequence). CDR3 length equals 14 residues. Trimming took off 1 base at V and 8 bases at J, with 14 bases between the two ends. In DNA, the CDR3 is TGTGCCAGCAGCCAAGGTGACGTCCGGTGGGGCTACACCTTC. Translation: CASSQGDVRWGYTF.

This clone was detected a few times. The V and J genes are TRBV19 and TRBJ1-5; 8 bases align to TRBD1. J lost 6 bases, V lost 5 bases, and 9 bases had no gene match. Germline CDR1 and CDR2: LNHDA and SQIVND (reference sequence). CDR3 length: 15 residues. The CDR3 here is CASSGQGARSQPQHF. CDR3 DNA sequence: TGTGCCAGTAGTGGCCAGGGGGCGCGGAGTCAGCCCCAGCATTTT.

The CDR3 DNA sequence: TGTGCCAGCAGCAAAGGACTAGCGGCCTACGAGCAGTACTTC. As protein: CASSKGLAAYEQYF. The chain employs TRBV21-1 and TRBJ2-7; the DNA was not used to check the table's D call, TRBD2. TRBV21-1 is described as a pseudogene. The CDR3 totals 14 residues.

There are a few counts of this clone. This chain joins TRBV11-2 and TRBJ2-1; TRBD2 agrees at 12 bases. The CDR3 extends over 14 amino acids. V lost 5 bases to trimming and J lost 8 bases; unmatched junction nucleotides: 4. CDR1 and CDR2 from the germline V gene are SGHAT and FQNNGV. The CDR3 nucleotides are TGTGCCAGCAGCCCGACTAGCGGGAGTCATGAGCAGTTCTTC. Its protein product is CASSPTSGSHEQFF.

The chain joins TRBV11-3 to TRBJ2-3; a weak D match, TRBD2 (5 bases). V lost 3 bases to trimming and J lost 5 bases, with 12 bases between them. Germline V gene sequence: CDR1 SGHNT, CDR2 YENEEA. The CDR3 spans 14 residues. CDR3 coding DNA: TGTGCCAGCAGCTTCGGACCCGGGGAAGATACGCAGTATTTT. This encodes CASSFGPGEDTQYF.

This clone was counted once. This chain links TRBV27 with TRBJ2-1, with a tentative D call TRBD2 (5 bases). Germline CDR1 reads MNHEY; CDR2 reads SMNVEV (reference sequence). CDR3 length equals 16 residues. Trimming shortened V by 2 bases and J by 3 bases, and 14 bases separated the two germline ends. The CDR3 sequence is CASSLELRRRYNEQFF. CDR3 DNA: TGTGCCAGCAGTTTAGAGTTACGGAGGCGCTACAATGAGCAGTTCTTC.

This sequence joins TRBV5-1 and TRBJ2-1; possibly TRBD1 or TRBD2 for D (6 bases each). CDR1 and CDR2 from the germline V gene are SGHRS and YFSETQ. The V gene lost 2 bases and the J gene lost 0 bases, with 12 bases spanning the gap. The CDR3 extends over 16 amino acids. The CDR3 sequence is CASSFTGAGSYNEQFF. CDR3 sequence (DNA): TGCGCCAGCAGCTTTACGGGGGCAGGCTCCTACAATGAGCAGTTCTTC.

The rearrangement joins TRBV25-1 to TRBJ2-7, with TRBD2 matching 13 bases. The CDR3 extends over 17 amino acids. The V gene's germline CDR1 is MGHDK and CDR2 SYGVNS. V gave up 3 bases and J gave up 0 bases; unmatched junction bases: 5. CDR3 loop: CASSESGLAGSSYEQYF. The DNA for the CDR3 is TGTGCCAGCAGTGAGTCGGGACTAGCGGGAAGCTCCTACGAGCAGTACTTC.

The V gene is TRBV10-3, the J gene TRBJ2-7, with D perhaps matching TRBD2 (6 bases). Trimming took 10 bases from V and 2 from J, leaving 18 bases between them. Germline V gene lookup returns CDR1 ENHRY and CDR2 SYGVKD. This CDR3 comprises 14 residues. CDR3 in DNA: TGTGCCACTTCGCGGGACTCAGAGGCCTACGAGCAGTACTTC. As protein: CATSRDSEAYEQYF.

The chain has TRBV5-3 and TRBJ2-1, with D perhaps TRBD1 (6 bases). TRBV5-3 is treated as an ORF (open reading frame) with a function not yet certain. V was pared by 0 bases and J by 10 bases, with 17 bases between. The CDR3 runs to 15 residues. For the CDR3, the DNA is TGTGCCAGAAGCTTGGAGCTATACAGGGTCAGGGAGCAGTTCTTC. Its translation: CARSLELYRVREQFF.

This chain joins TRBV2 and TRBJ2-1; 14 bases match TRBD2. Germline lookup yields CDR1 SNHLY and CDR2 FYNNEI. V lost 0 bases, J lost 8 bases, and 6 bases stayed unmatched. The CDR3 consists of 17 residues. The DNA of the CDR3 is TGTGCCAGCAGTGAAGCTGGGACTAGCGGGAGTGGCTATGAGCAGTTCTTC. As protein: CASSEAGTSGSGYEQFF.

The J gene is TRBJ2-1, the V gene TRBV5-4; weak D call: TRBD2 (5 bases). Germline V gene data show CDR1 as SGHNT and CDR2 as YYREEE (reference sequence). V was clipped by 4 bases and J by 8 bases, with 13 bases between them. The CDR3 is 13 residues long. CDR3: CASSGSWSDEQFF. The CDR3 nucleotides read TGTGCCAGCAGCGGGAGCTGGTCCGATGAGCAGTTCTTC.

This clone was seen once. CDR3 in DNA: TGTGCCTCCCACCTTAGCGGGAACTACGAGCAGTACTTC. It translates to CASHLSGNYEQYF. The chain recombines TRBV2 with TRBJ2-7; 8 bases map to TRBD2. Looked up from germline, CDR1 is SNHLY and CDR2 is FYNNEI. The V and J ends lost 11 bases and 3 bases, in that order; junction bases with no gene match: 9. This CDR3 comprises 13 residues.

V gene TRBV15 combines with J gene TRBJ2-3; a possible D gene is TRBD2 (6 bases). Trimming left V 9 bases short and J 6 bases short, with 10 bases between. This CDR3 region has 11 residues. Germline assignment: CDR1 LNHNV and CDR2 YYDKDF (reference sequence). The CDR3 DNA is TGTGCCACTGGGCGGGGCGATACGCAGTATTTT. This translates into CATGRGDTQYF.

This clone has just one count. V gene TRBV5-1 combines with J gene TRBJ1-5; 9 bases fit TRBD1. The CDR3 contains 15 residues. Germline-derived CDR1 and CDR2 are SGHRS and YFSETQ. V gave up 4 bases and J gave up 2 bases; unmatched junction bases: 4. For the CDR3, the DNA is TGCGCCAGCAGCCCTACAGGGGGCGGCAATCAGCCCCAGCATTTT. Its protein product is CASSPTGGGNQPQHF.

This clone was recorded only once. J is TRBJ1-2 and V is TRBV28; D not resolved. Germline CDR1 and CDR2: MDHEN and SYDVKM. The CDR3 extends over 11 amino acids. Trimming cost V 1 base and J 3 bases, with 0 bases left between them. CDR3 coding DNA: TGTGCCAGCAGTTTATACTATGGCTACACCTTC. The encoded protein is CASSLYYGYTF.

The rearrangement joins TRBV28 to TRBJ1-2; TRBD1 might be the D (6 bases). CDR1 is MDHEN and CDR2 is SYDVKM in the germline V gene. The CDR3 runs 13 residues. Trimming took 5 bases from V and 4 from J, leaving 11 bases between them. CDR3 loop: CASSDQGSYGYTF. The CDR3 nucleotides read TGTGCCAGCAGTGATCAGGGGTCCTATGGCTACACCTTC.

The chain is built from TRBV11-3 and TRBJ2-7, with D unclear. Germline V lookup: CDR1 SGHNT, CDR2 YENEEA. V gave up 0 bases and J gave up 6 bases, with 9 bases separating them. This CDR3 is 13 amino acids long. The CDR3 is CASSLDVMGEQYF. CDR3 sequence (DNA): TGTGCCAGCAGCTTAGATGTGATGGGCGAGCAGTACTTC. The variable domain in full, with the rest retrieved from reference TRBV11-3 and TRBJ2-7, is EAGVVQSPRYKIIEKKQPVAFWCNPISGHNTLYWYLQNLGQGPELLIRYENEEAVDDSQLPKDRFSAERLKGVDSTLKIQPAELGDSAVYLCASSLDVMGEQYFGPGTRLTVT.

The rearrangement joins TRBV13 to TRBJ2-1; 7 nucleotides align to TRBD1. Germline assignment: CDR1 PRHDT and CDR2 FYEKMQ (reference sequence). The CDR3 has 13 amino acids. With V trimmed by 5 bases and J by 8 bases, 6 bases remained unmatched. CDR3 region: CASSPGQVHEQFF. As DNA, the CDR3 is TGTGCCAGCAGCCCCGGACAGGTTCATGAGCAGTTCTTC.

The CDR3 spells CASNTEISYNEQFF. The CDR3 region has the DNA TGTGCCAGCAACACCGAAATCTCCTACAATGAGCAGTTCTTC. The chain combines TRBV2 with TRBJ2-1; D is unresolved. This CDR3 is built from 14 residues. The V gene's germline CDR1 is SNHLY and CDR2 FYNNEI. Trimming removed 7 bases at V and 0 bases at J, with 10 bases between.

This chain connects TRBV2 to TRBJ1-1; 10 bases line up with TRBD1. The CDR3 has 13 residues. The trim removed 6 bases at V and 5 bases at J, leaving 3 bases unmatched. Germline loops: CDR1 SNHLY, CDR2 FYNNEI. The CDR3, as DNA: TGTGCCAGCAGGACAGGGGGCGTAACTGAAGCTTTCTTT. It codes for CASRTGGVTEAFF.

The rearrangement joins TRBV7-2 to TRBJ1-6; maybe TRBD1 (6 bases). The CDR3 is 15 residues long. Germline-derived CDR1 and CDR2 are SGHTA and FQGNSA. With 0 bases removed from V and 10 bases from J, the gap between germline ends came to 13 bases. Here the CDR3 reads CASSLAGGAGSPLHF. CDR3 nucleotide sequence: TGTGCCAGCAGCTTAGCAGGGGGGGCAGGATCACCCCTCCACTTT.

This clone was found once. The chain joins TRBV11-2 to TRBJ2-7, with D unresolved. Germline V gives CDR1 SGHAT, CDR2 FQNNGV. V was trimmed by 1 base and J by 3 bases, leaving 4 bases between them. This CDR3 is built from 12 residues. In nucleotides, the CDR3 is TGTGCCAGCAGCTTAGGTTTCTACGAGCAGTACTTC. Its protein is CASSLGFYEQYF.

The rearrangement uses TRBV6-6 and TRBJ1-5; possible D gene TRBD1, 5 bases. The ends were cut back, 6 bases at V and 3 bases at J, with 15 bases in the middle. The germline gives CDR1 MNHNY, CDR2 SVGAGI (reference sequence). The CDR3 totals 15 residues. The DNA for the CDR3 is TGTGCCAGCAGACGGGGGGATCCCCACAATCAGCCCCAGCATTTT. Translation: CASRRGDPHNQPQHF.

The J gene is TRBJ1-5, the V gene TRBV28; possible D gene TRBD1, 5 bases. The length of the CDR3 is 15 residues. The germline V gene has CDR1 MDHEN and CDR2 SYDVKM. Trimming cost V 1 base and J 7 bases, with 14 bases left between them. CDR3 sequence (DNA): TGTGCCAGCAGTTTATCAGGGTCGGGCTTACAGCCCCAGCATTTT. Residues: CASSLSGSGLQPQHF.

The V gene is TRBV28, the J gene TRBJ1-2; no firm D call. Trimming removed 2 bases from V and 6 bases from J, with 13 bases in between. The CDR3 contains 14 residues. The germline gives CDR1 MDHEN, CDR2 SYDVKM. The CDR3 region has the DNA TGTGCCAGCAGTTTACTTAAGGCGGCCCATGGCTACACCTTC. Its translation: CASSLLKAAHGYTF.

This clone was seen only a few times. This CDR3 reads CAYDRNYGYTF. The DNA of the CDR3 is TGTGCCTACGACAGGAACTATGGCTACACCTTC. The J gene is TRBJ1-2, the V gene TRBV5-8; TRBD1 is a possible D gene (6 bases). V dropped 10 bases and J dropped 2 bases, with 9 bases sitting between them. Per germline, CDR1 SGHTS and CDR2 YDEGEE. This CDR3 is built from 11 residues.